This T cell receptor beta chain was captured by sequencing in a study of naive CD8 T cells in extremely preterm neonates. This table comes from immunoSEQ multiplex PCR, and its TCRdb copy is limited to in-frame clones, with some not included. The table records 7,000 to 9,500 clones, about 94% of them present only once. Deliveries were elective term cesareans at roughly 35-41 weeks, with no labor or membrane rupture. About 19,000 to 100,000 naive CD8+ T cells were sorted per sample. This CDR3 comprises 13 residues. The V gene lost 1 base and the J gene lost 0 bases, with 4 bases spanning the gap. CDR1 and CDR2 (germline): SEHNR, FQNEAQ (reference sequence).

This TCR was sampled from a newborn in good health. Sequenced input: naive CD8+ T cells from cord blood. The chain carries TRBV7-9 and TRBJ2-7; no clear D gene. This chain's CDR3 is CASSLVSSYEQYF. The CDR3 coding sequence is TGTGCCAGCAGCTTAGTCAGCTCCTACGAGCAGTACTTC.